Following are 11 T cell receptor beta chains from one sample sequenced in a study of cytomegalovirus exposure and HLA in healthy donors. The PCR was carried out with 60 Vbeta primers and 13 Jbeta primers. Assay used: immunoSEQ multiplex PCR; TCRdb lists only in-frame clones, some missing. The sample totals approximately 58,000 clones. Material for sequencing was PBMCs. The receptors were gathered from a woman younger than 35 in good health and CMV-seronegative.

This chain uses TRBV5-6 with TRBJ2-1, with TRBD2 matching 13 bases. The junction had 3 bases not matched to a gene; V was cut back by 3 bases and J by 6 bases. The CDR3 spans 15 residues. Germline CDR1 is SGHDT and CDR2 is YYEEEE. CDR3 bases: TGTGCCAGCAGCTCGGGACTAGCGGGATTCAATGAGCAGTTCTTC. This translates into CASSSGLAGFNEQFF.

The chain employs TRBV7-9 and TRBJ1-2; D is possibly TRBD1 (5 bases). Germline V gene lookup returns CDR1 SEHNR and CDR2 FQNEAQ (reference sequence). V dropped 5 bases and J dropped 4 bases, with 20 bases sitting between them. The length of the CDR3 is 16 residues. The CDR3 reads CASSAWRGGSIYGYTF. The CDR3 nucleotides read TGTGCCAGCAGCGCCTGGCGCGGGGGGTCGATCTATGGCTACACCTTC.

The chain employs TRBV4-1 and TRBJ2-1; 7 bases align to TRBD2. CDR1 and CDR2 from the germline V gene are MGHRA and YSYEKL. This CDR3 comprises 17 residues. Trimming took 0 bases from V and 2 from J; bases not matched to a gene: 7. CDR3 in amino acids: CASSQDLAVDPYNEQFF. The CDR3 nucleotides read TGCGCCAGCAGCCAAGATCTAGCGGTCGATCCCTACAATGAGCAGTTCTTC.

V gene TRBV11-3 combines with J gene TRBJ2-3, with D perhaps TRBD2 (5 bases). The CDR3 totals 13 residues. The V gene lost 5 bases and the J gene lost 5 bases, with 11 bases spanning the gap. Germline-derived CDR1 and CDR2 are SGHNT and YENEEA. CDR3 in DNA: TGTGCCAGCAGCAAGTGGGAGAAAGATACGCAGTATTTT. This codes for CASSKWEKDTQYF.

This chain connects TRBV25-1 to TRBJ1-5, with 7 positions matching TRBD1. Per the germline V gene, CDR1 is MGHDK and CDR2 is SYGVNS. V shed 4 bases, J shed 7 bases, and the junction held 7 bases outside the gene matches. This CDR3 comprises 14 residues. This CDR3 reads CASSGKGAGQPQHF. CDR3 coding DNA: TGTGCCAGCAGTGGGAAGGGGGCAGGACAGCCCCAGCATTTT.

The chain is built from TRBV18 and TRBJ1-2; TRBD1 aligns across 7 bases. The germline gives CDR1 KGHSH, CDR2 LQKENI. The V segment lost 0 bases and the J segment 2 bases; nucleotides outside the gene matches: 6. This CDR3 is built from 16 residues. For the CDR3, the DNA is TGTGCCAGCTCACCACCAGGAAACAGGGGAAACTATGGCTACACCTTC. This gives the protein CASSPPGNRGNYGYTF.

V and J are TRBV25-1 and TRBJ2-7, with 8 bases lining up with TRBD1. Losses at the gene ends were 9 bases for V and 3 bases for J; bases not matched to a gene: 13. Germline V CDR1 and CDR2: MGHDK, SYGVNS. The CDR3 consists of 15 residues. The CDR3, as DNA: TGTGCCAGTGCTGGAGGACAGGGCGTTGTCTACGAGCAGTACTTC. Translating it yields CASAGGQGVVYEQYF.

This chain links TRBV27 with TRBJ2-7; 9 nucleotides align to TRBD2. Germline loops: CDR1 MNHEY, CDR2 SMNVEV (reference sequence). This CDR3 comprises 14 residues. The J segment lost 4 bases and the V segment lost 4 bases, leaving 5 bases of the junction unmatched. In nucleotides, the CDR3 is TGTGCCAGCAGTTCAAGCGGGGGGCTGTACGAGCAGTACTTC. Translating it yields CASSSSGGLYEQYF.

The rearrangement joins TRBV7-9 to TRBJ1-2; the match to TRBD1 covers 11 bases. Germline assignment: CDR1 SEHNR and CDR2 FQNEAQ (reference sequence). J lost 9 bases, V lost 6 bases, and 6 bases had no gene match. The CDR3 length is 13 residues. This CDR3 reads CASSGDRGRSYTF. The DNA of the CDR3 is TGTGCCAGCAGTGGGGACAGGGGGAGAAGCTACACCTTC.

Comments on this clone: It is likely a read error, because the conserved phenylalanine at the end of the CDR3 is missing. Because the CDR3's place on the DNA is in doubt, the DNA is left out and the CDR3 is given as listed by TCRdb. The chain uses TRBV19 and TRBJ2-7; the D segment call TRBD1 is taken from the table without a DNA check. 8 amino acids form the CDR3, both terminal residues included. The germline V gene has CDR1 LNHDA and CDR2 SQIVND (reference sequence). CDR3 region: CASSIQGY.

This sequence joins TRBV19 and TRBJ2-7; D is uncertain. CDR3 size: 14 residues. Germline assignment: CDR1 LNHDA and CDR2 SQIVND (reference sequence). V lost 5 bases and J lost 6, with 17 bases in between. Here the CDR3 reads CASSSSGITGEQYF. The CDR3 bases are TGTGCCAGTAGTTCCTCGGGTATCACCGGCGAGCAGTACTTC.